This T cell receptor (beta chain) comes out of a study of response to subunit inactivated influenza vaccine. Broader study findings: Every seasonal influenza vaccination brings in few new T cells, the authors suggested.

This CDR3 is built from 11 residues. Germline assignment: CDR1 SGHTA and CDR2 FQGNSA. Notes on this clonotype: Its specificity is unknown. An end of the junction does not agree with germline; a read error may underlie this.

TCRdb processed the RT-PCR reads anew with MiXCR; each CDR3 protein has one entry. The data hold about 500,000 distinct CDR3 sequences, with approximately 12% observed a single time. The material was PBMCs from blood, obtained roughly 45 days after vaccination. J is TRBJ1-1 and V is TRBV7-2; possibly TRBD1 for D (6 bases). The TCR comes from a man aged 50-60 years who received an inactivated influenza vaccine. The CDR3 loop is CASSLVGGFTF. In DNA form, the CDR3 reads TGTGCCAGCAGCTTAGTAGGGGGGTTCACGTTT.